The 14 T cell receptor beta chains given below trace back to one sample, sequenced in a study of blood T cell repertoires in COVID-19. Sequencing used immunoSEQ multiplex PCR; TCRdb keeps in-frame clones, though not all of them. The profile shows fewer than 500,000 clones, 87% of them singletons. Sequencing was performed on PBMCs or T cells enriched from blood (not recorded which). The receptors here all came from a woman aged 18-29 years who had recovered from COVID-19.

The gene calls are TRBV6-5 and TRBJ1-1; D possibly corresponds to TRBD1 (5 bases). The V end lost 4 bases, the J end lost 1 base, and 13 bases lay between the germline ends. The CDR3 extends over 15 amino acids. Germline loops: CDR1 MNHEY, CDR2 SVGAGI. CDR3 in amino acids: CASSLLGVGNTEAFF. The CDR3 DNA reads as TGTGCCAGCAGTTTGCTAGGGGTGGGGAACACTGAAGCTTTCTTT.

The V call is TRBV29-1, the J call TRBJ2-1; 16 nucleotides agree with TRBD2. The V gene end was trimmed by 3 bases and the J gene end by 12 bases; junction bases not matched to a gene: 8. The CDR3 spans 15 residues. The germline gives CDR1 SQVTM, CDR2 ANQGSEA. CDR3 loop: CSVDTGTSGGAWQFF. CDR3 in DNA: TGCAGCGTTGATACCGGGACTAGCGGGGGGGCCTGGCAGTTCTTC.

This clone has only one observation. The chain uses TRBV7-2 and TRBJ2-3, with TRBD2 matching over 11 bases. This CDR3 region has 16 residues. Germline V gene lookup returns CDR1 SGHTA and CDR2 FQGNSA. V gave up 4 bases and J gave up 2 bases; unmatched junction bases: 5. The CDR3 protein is CASSSLAGGHTDTQYF. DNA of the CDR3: TGTGCCAGCAGCTCATTAGCGGGGGGGCACACAGATACGCAGTATTTT.

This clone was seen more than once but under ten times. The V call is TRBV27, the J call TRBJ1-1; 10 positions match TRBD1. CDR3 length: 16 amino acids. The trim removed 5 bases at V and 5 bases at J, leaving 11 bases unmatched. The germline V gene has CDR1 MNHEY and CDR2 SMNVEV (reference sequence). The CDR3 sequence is CASSRETGGRGTEAFF. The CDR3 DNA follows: TGTGCCAGCAGTCGGGAGACAGGGGGCCGTGGGACTGAAGCTTTCTTT.

This CDR3 is CASSYLLVTTGELFF. The DNA of the CDR3 is TGTGCCAGCAGTTACCTGCTAGTCACTACCGGGGAGCTGTTTTTT. The gene calls are TRBV6-2 or TRBV6-3 and TRBJ2-2; D ambiguous. CDR3 length: 15 amino acids. Per the germline V gene, CDR1 is MNHEY and CDR2 is SVGEGT. Trimming removed 2 bases from V and 5 bases from J, with 12 bases in between.

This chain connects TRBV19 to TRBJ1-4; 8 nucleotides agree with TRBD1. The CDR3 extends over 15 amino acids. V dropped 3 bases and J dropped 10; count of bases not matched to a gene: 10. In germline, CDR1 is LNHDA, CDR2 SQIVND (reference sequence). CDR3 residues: CASSILTGEGGKLFF. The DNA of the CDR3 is TGTGCCAGTAGTATCCTGACAGGGGAGGGAGGAAAACTGTTTTTT. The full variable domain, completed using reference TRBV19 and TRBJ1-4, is DGGITQSPKYLFRKEGQNVTLSCEQNLNHDAMYWYRQDPGQGLRLIYYSQIVNDFQKGDIAEGYSVSREKKESFPLTVTSAQKNPTAFYLCASSILTGEGGKLFFGSGTQLSVL.

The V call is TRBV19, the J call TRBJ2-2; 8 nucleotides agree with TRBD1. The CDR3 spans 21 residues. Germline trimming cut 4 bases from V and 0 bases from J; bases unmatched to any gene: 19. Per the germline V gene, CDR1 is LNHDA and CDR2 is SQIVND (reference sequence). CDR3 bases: TGTGCCAGTAGTAGTTCCTCGGGGCAGGGGGCACGAGGGACGAACACCGGGGAGCTGTTTTTT. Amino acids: CASSSSSGQGARGTNTGELFF.

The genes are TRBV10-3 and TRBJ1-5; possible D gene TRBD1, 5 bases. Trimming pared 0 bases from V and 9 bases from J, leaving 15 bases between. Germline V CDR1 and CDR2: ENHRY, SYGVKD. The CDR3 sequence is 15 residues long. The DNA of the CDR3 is TGTGCCATCAGTGAGTCGTTCGACAGTCGGTCGCCCCAGCATTTT. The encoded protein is CAISESFDSRSPQHF.

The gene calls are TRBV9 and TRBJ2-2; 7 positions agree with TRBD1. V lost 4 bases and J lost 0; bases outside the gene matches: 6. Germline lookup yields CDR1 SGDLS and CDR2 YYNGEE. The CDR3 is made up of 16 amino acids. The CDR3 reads CASSPRTGSNTGELFF. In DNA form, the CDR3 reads TGTGCCAGCAGCCCTCGGACAGGTTCGAACACCGGGGAGCTGTTTTTT.

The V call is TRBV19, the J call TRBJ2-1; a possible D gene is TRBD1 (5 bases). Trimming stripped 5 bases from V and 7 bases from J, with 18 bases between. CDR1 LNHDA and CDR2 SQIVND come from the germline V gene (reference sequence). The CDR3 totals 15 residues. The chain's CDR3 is CASSSAEAGWNEQFF. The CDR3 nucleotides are TGTGCCAGTAGTTCGGCAGAAGCAGGGTGGAATGAGCAGTTCTTC.

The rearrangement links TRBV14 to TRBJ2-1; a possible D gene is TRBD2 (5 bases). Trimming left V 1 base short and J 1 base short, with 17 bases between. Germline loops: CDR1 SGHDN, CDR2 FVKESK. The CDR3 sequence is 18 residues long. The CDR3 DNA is TGTGCCAGCAGCCAAGTCCTAAGTCGGAGGTTATCCTACAATGAGCAGTTCTTC. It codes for CASSQVLSRRLSYNEQFF.

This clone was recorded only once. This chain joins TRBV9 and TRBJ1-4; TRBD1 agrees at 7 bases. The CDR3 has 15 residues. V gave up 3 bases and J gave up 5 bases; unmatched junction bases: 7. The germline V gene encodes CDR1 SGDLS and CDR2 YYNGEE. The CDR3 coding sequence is TGTGCCAGCAGCGGTACAGGGGACCCGAATGAAAAACTGTTTTTT. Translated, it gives CASSGTGDPNEKLFF.

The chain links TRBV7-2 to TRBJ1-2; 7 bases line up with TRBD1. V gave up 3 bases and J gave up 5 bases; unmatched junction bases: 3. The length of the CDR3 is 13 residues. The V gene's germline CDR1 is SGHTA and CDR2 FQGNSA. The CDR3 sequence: CASSFGTAYGYTF. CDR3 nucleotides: TGTGCCAGCAGCTTCGGGACAGCGTATGGCTACACCTTC.

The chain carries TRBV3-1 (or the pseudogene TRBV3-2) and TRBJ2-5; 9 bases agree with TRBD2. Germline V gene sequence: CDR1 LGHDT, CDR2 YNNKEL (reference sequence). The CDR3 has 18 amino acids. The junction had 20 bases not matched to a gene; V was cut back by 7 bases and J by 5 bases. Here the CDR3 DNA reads TGTGCCAGCACCCGGAGAGGACCGGAGCGGGGGGTGACGGAGACCCAGTACTTC. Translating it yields CASTRRGPERGVTETQYF.